Below are 5 T cell receptor beta chains sequenced from a single sample in a study of identical twins. TCRdb called the 5' RACE reads again in MiXCR, with one record for every CDR3 protein. The sample yields approximately 700,000 distinct CDR3 sequences, roughly 6% seen once. Sequencing input: naive T cells sorted from blood. The source of these receptors is a man between 18 and 35 years old in good health.

This clonotype has ten or more counts. This sequence joins TRBV27 and TRBJ2-1, with TRBD1 identical over 11 bases. From germline, CDR1 is MNHEY and CDR2 SMNVEV (reference sequence). Trimming removed 3 bases from V and 8 bases from J; junction bases left unmatched: 6. The CDR3 totals 15 residues. DNA of the CDR3: TGTGCCAGCAGTTTGGGGACAGGGGGTCTGGATGAGCAGTTCTTC. Encoded protein: CASSLGTGGLDEQFF.

This clonotype has at least ten counts. The chain joins TRBV12-3 or TRBV12-4 to TRBJ1-6, with unresolved D. The V end was cut by 3 bases, the J end by 6 bases, with 6 bases between. The CDR3 covers 13 residues. DNA for the CDR3: TGTGCCAGCAGTTTTACTGCTAATTCACCCCTCCACTTT. Its protein is CASSFTANSPLHF.

At least ten counts were recorded for this clonotype. For the CDR3, the DNA is TGTGCCAGCAGCTTAAGGCTAGCGGAAAGCACAGATACGCAGTATTTT. The encoded protein is CASSLRLAESTDTQYF. This rearrangement joins TRBV11-2 to TRBJ2-3; 7 nucleotides agree with TRBD2. In germline, CDR1 is SGHAT, CDR2 FQNNGV. The CDR3 loop spans 16 amino acids. V gave up 2 bases and J gave up 0 bases; unmatched junction bases: 5. The whole variable domain, remainder taken from reference TRBV11-2 and TRBJ2-3, is EAGVAQSPRYKIIEKRQSVAFWCNPISGHATLYWYQQILGQGPKLLIQFQNNGVVDDSQLPKDRFSAERLKGVDSTLKIQPAKLEDSAVYLCASSLRLAESTDTQYFGPGTRLTVL.

This clonotype was recorded many times. This chain joins TRBV29-1 and TRBJ2-2, with unresolved D. The V gene's germline CDR1 is SQVTM and CDR2 ANQGSEA. CDR3 size: 13 residues. V was shortened by 4 bases and J by 3 bases, with 9 bases between the two germline ends. CDR3 sequence (DNA): TGCAGCGTTGCCCTTCGTTACACCGGGGAGCTGTTTTTT. This sequence encodes CSVALRYTGELFF.

This clonotype was counted only a few times. This chain links TRBV29-1 with TRBJ2-1; 13 nucleotides agree with TRBD2. With V trimmed by 4 bases and J by 5 bases, 8 bases remained unmatched. Per germline, CDR1 SQVTM and CDR2 ANQGSEA. This CDR3 spans 16 amino acids. The chain's CDR3 is CSVGLRLAGGDNEQFF. The CDR3 nucleotides read TGCAGCGTTGGGTTAAGACTAGCGGGAGGCGACAATGAGCAGTTCTTC.